This T cell receptor beta chain was profiled in a study of CD8 T cells in ankylosing spondylitis. Study-wide results and caveats: The clones that were linked to disease were reported to be significantly enriched in matched synovial fluid samples from ankylosing spondylitis patients.

The length of the CDR3 is 16 residues. Trimming cost V 4 bases and J 0 bases, with 13 bases left between them. Looked up from germline, CDR1 is MGHRA and CDR2 is YSYEKL. TCRdb called the 5' RACE reads again in MiXCR, with one record for every CDR3 protein. The sample carries more than 150,000 distinct CDR3 sequences, about 13% recorded once. To note about this clonotype: The antigen is undetermined.

The TCR was taken from a male donor with ankylosing spondylitis or in good health (not recorded which). This chain connects TRBV4-1 to TRBJ2-1; D possibly corresponds to TRBD1 (6 bases). Sequencing used blood, either unsorted or a sorted T cell fraction (not recorded which). The CDR3, as DNA: TGCGCCAGCAGCCGGCAGGGGCAGAGCTCCTACAATGAGCAGTTCTTC. Its translation: CASSRQGQSSYNEQFF.